This entry lists 5 T cell receptor beta chains sequenced from one sample in a study of shared clonotypes between healthy human individuals. Repertoires were generated with immunoSEQ multiplex PCR, while TCRdb's copy carries only in-frame clones and drops some. The profile shows 450,000 to 500,000 clones, 78% of them singletons. The specimen was PBMCs. All receptors come from a middle-aged woman in good health. Some clones in this sample may be carry-over from other donors' samples.

The chain uses TRBV6-1 and TRBJ1-1, with unresolved D. With 3 bases removed from V and 4 bases from J, the gap between germline ends came to 9 bases. Looked up from germline, CDR1 is MNHNS and CDR2 is SASEGT. The CDR3 sequence is 13 residues long. CDR3 bases: TGTGCCAGCAGTGATCGGGGAGTCACTGAAGCTTTCTTT. It is translated as CASSDRGVTEAFF.

The rearrangement joins TRBV19 to TRBJ1-3; no clear D gene. Germline V gene lookup returns CDR1 LNHDA and CDR2 SQIVND (reference sequence). The CDR3 is 16 residues long. Trimming cost V 3 bases and J 0 bases, with 12 bases left between them. CDR3 nucleotides: TGTGCCAGTAGTATGGACGGAGGTCACTCTGGAAACACCATATATTTT. Its translation: CASSMDGGHSGNTIYF. Combining the CDR3 with reference TRBV19 and TRBJ1-3 gives the whole variable domain DGGITQSPKYLFRKEGQNVTLSCEQNLNHDAMYWYRQDPGQGLRLIYYSQIVNDFQKGDIAEGYSVSREKKESFPLTVTSAQKNPTAFYLCASSMDGGHSGNTIYFGEGSWLTVV.

The CDR3 reads CASRRGRTDTQYF. CDR3 bases: TGTGCCAGCAGGAGGGGCCGCACAGATACGCAGTATTTT. The J gene is TRBJ2-3, the V gene TRBV6-1; either TRBD1 or TRBD2 may fit D (5 bases each). V lost 6 bases and J 1 base, leaving 8 bases between the germline ends. Germline assignment: CDR1 MNHNS and CDR2 SASEGT. CDR3 size: 13 residues.

The chain couples TRBV2 to TRBJ1-1; D is unclear. Trimming took 7 bases from V and 7 from J, leaving 13 bases between them. The length of the CDR3 is 12 residues. Per germline, CDR1 SNHLY and CDR2 FYNNEI. Written as DNA, the CDR3 is TGTGCCAGCACCCGACAAAGTCATGAAGCTTTCTTT. It encodes CASTRQSHEAFF.

The chain links TRBV9 to TRBJ1-4, with D perhaps matching TRBD1 (5 bases). Germline assignment: CDR1 SGDLS and CDR2 YYNGEE. V dropped 1 base and J dropped 8 bases, with 12 bases sitting between them. The CDR3 has 14 residues. CDR3 protein: CASSVSGDSEKLFF. The DNA for the CDR3 is TGTGCCAGCAGCGTATCCGGGGACTCCGAAAAACTGTTTTTT.